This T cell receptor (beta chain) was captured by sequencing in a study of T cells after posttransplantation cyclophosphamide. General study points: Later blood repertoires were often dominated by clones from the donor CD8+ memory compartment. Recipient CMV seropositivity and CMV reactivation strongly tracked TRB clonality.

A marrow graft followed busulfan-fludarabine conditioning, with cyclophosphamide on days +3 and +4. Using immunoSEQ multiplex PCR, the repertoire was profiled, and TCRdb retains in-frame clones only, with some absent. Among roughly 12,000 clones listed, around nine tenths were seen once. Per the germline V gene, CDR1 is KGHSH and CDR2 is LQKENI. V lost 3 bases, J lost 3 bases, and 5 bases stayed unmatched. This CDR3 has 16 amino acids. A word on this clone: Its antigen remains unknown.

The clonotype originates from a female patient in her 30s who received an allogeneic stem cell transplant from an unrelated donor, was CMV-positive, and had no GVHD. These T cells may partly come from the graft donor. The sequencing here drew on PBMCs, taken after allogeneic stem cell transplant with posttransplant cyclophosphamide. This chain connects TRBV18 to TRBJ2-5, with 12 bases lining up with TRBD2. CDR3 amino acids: CASSPTSGGLEETQYF. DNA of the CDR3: TGTGCCAGCTCACCGACTAGCGGGGGTCTGGAAGAGACCCAGTACTTC.